This TCR beta chain was obtained from a study of T cell responses to AZD1222 COVID-19 vaccine. Here immunoSEQ multiplex PCR was the method, and the copy in TCRdb shows in-frame clones only, minus some. The sample lists 80,000 or so clones, 80% to 90% occurring once. As for this clone: Its antigen is undetermined.

Trimming at V came to 0 bases and at J to 3 bases, leaving 3 bases not matched to a gene. This CDR3 contains 14 residues. Germline V gene lookup returns CDR1 SGHRS and CDR2 YFSETQ. Study-wide findings and caveats: At baseline, just six or seven AZD1222 recipients tested seropositive. Rises in breadth and depth of Spike-specific TCRs came after two AZD1222 doses. At 160-218 and 743-854, vaccine-associated CD4 TCRs were dominant, and they spanned spike. In the spike-specific TCR repertoire, nearly half reportedly target unmutated variant regions.

The starting material was peripheral blood, obtained 28 days after the second AZD1222 dose. The chain has TRBV5-1 and TRBJ2-7, with 7 bases lining up with TRBD1. The clonotype originates from an adult who received the AZD1222 COVID-19 vaccine. The CDR3 region is CASSLEQGYYEQYF. The CDR3 nucleotides read TGCGCCAGCAGCTTGGAACAGGGGTACTACGAGCAGTACTTC. Based on the CDR3 plus reference TRBV5-1 and TRBJ2-7, the full variable domain is KAGVTQTPRYLIKTRGQQVTLSCSPISGHRSVSWYQQTPGQGLQFLFEYFSETQRNKGNFPGRFSGRQFSNSRSEMNVSTLELGDSALYLCASSLEQGYYEQYFGPGTRLTVT.